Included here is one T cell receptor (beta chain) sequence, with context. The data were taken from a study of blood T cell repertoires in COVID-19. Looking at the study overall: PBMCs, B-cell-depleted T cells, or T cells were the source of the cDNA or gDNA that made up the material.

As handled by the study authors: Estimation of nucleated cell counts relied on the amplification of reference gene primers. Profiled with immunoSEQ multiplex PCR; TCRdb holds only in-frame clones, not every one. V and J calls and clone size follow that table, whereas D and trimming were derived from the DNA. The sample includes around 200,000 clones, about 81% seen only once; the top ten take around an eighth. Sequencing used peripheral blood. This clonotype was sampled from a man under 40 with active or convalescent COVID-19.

The CDR3 nucleotides are TGTGCCAGCTCACCGGCCACGGGGGTTAATTCACCCCTCCACTTT. Protein sequence: CASSPATGVNSPLHF. This sequence joins TRBV18 and TRBJ1-6; the D gene is possibly TRBD1 (5 bases). CDR1 is KGHSH and CDR2 is LQKENI in the germline V gene. V lost 3 bases, J lost 6 bases, and 12 bases lay in between. This CDR3 has 15 amino acids.